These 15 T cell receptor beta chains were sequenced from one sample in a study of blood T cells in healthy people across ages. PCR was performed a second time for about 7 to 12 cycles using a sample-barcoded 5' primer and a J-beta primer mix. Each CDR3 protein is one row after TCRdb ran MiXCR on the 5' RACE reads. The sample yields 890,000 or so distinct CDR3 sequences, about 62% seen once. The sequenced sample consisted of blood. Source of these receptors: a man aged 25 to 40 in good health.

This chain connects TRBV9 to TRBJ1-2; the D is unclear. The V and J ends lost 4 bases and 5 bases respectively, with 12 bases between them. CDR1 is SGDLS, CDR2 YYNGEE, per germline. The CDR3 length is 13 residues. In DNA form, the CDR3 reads TGTGCCAGCAGCCCCGAGGGAATTTATGGCTACACCTTC. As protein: CASSPEGIYGYTF.

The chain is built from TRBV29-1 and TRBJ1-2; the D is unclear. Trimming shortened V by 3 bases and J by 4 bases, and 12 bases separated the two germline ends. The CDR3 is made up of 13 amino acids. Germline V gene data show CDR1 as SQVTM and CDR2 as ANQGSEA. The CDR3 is CSVEVPLVYGYTF. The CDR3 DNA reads TGCAGCGTTGAGGTACCGCTAGTCTATGGCTACACCTTC.

In nucleotides, the CDR3 is TGTGCCAGCAGCTTATCGCTAGGGAACACAGATACGCAGTATTTT. Protein product: CASSLSLGNTDTQYF. The chain combines TRBV7-3 with TRBJ2-3; D uncertain. The CDR3 contains 15 residues. V was shortened by 2 bases and J by 2 bases, with 11 bases between the two germline ends. Germline-derived CDR1 and CDR2 are SGHTA and FQGTGA.

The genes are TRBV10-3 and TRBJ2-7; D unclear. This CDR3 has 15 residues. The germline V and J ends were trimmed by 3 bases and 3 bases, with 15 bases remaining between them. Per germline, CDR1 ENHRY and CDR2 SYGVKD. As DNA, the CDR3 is TGTGCCATCAGTGATAACGATTCGGAAGACTACGAGCAGTACTTC. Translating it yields CAISDNDSEDYEQYF.

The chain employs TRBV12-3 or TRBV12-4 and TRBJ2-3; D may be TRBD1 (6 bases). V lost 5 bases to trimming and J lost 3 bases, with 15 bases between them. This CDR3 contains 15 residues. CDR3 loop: CASSPQGYGTDTQYF. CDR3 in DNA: TGTGCCAGCAGTCCTCAGGGGTATGGGACAGATACGCAGTATTTT.

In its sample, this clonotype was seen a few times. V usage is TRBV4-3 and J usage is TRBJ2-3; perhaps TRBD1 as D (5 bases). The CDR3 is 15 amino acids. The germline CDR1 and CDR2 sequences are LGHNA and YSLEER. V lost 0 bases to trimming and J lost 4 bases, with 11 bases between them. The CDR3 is CASSQEGRVPDTQYF. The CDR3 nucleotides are TGCGCCAGCAGCCAAGAAGGCAGGGTCCCAGATACGCAGTATTTT.

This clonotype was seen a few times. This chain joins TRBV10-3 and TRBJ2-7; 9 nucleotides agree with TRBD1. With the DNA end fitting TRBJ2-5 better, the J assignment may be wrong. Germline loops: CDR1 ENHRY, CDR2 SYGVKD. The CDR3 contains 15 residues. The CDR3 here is CAISETGTGQETQYF. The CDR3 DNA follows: TGTGCCATCAGTGAGACAGGGACAGGGCAGGAGACCCAGTACTTC.

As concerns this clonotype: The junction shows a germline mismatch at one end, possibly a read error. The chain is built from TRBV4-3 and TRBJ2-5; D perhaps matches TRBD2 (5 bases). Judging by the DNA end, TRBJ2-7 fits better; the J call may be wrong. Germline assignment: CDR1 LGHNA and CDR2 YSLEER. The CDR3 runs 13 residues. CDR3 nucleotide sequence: TGCGCCAGCGGCCAAGCGGACCACTACGAGCAGTACTTC. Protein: CASGQADHYEQYF.

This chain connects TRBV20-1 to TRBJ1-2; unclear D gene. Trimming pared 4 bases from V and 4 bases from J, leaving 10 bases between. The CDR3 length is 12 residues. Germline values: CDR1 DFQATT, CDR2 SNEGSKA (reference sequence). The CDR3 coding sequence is TGCAGTGCTATGTCTTCCTCCTATGGCTACACCTTC. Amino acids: CSAMSSSYGYTF.

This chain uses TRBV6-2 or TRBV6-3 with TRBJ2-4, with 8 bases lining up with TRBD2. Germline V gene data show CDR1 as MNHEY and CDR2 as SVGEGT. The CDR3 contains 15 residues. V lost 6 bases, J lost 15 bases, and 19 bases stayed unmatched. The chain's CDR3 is CASRDPGLETTAWYF. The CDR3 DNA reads TGTGCCAGCAGAGATCCGGGACTAGAGACCACCGCGTGGTACTTC.

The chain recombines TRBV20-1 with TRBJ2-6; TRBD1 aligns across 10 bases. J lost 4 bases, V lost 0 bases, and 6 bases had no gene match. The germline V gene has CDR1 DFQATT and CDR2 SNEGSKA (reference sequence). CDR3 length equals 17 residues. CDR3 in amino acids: CSARDDRGLGGANVLTF. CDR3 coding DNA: TGCAGTGCTAGAGATGACAGGGGGCTAGGAGGGGCCAACGTCCTGACTTTC.

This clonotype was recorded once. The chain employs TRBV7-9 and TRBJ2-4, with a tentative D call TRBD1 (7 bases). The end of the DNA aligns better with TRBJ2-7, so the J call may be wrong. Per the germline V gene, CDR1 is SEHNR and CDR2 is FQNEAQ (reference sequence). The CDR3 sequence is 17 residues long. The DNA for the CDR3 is TGTGCCAGCAGCTTAGCGGTCGGAGGGACAGCGACCTACGAGCAGTACTTC. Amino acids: CASSLAVGGTATYEQYF.

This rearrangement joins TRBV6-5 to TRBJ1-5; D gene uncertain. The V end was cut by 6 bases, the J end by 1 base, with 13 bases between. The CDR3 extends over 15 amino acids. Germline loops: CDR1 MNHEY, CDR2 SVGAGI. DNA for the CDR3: TGTGCCAGCAGGAGGCGGGGTTCGAGCAATCAGCCCCAGCATTTT. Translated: CASRRRGSSNQPQHF.

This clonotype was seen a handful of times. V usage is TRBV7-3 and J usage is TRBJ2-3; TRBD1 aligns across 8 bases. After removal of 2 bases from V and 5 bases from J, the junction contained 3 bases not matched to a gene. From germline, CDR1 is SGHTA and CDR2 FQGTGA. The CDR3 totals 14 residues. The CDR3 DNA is TGTGCCAGCAGCTTATCAGGGGGCAGAGATACGCAGTATTTT. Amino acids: CASSLSGGRDTQYF. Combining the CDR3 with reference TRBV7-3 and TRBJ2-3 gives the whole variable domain GAGVSQTPSNKVTEKGKYVELRCDPISGHTALYWYRQSLGQGPEFLIYFQGTGAADDSGLPNDRFFAVRPEGSVSTLKIQRTERGDSAVYLCASSLSGGRDTQYFGPGTRLTVL.

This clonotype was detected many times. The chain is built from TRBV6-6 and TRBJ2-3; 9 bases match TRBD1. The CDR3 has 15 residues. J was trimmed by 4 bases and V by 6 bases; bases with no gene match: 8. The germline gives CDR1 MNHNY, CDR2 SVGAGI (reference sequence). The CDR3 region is CASSRGQGLADTQYF. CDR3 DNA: TGTGCCAGCAGCCGGGGACAGGGTCTCGCAGATACGCAGTATTTT.